Following are 28 T cell receptor beta chains from one sample sequenced in a study of T cell responses to AZD1222 COVID-19 vaccine. Sequencing used immunoSEQ multiplex PCR; TCRdb keeps in-frame clones, though not all of them. The sample contains about 99,000 clones, about 90% of which appear only once. The sequences come from peripheral blood, collected on day 0 of AZD1222 vaccination. These receptors were taken from an adult in good health.

The chain has TRBV6-5 and TRBJ1-4; tentative D call: TRBD1 (5 bases). Trimming took 6 bases from V and 2 from J, leaving 10 bases between them. The CDR3 is made up of 14 amino acids. Germline values: CDR1 MNHEY, CDR2 SVGAGI. The CDR3 nucleotides read TGTGCCAGCAGGGATTGGGGGACTAATGAAAAACTGTTTTTT. It translates to CASRDWGTNEKLFF.

The rearrangement uses TRBV28 and TRBJ1-3, with 7 bases lining up with TRBD1. J lost 2 bases, V lost 4 bases, and 2 bases had no gene match. CDR1 MDHEN and CDR2 SYDVKM come from the germline V gene. There are 14 residues in the CDR3. CDR3 residues: CASSSGGTGNTIYF. The CDR3 bases are TGTGCCAGCAGTTCAGGGGGTACTGGAAACACCATATATTTT.

This chain joins TRBV6-6 and TRBJ2-1, with 11 nucleotides matching TRBD2. Losses at the gene ends were 4 bases for V and 5 bases for J; bases not matched to a gene: 7. This CDR3 comprises 16 residues. Germline CDR1 MNHNY, CDR2 SVGAGI (reference sequence). CDR3 coding DNA: TGTGCCAGCAGTTCTAGCGGGAGGTCTTTGGACAATGAGCAGTTCTTC. Protein sequence: CASSSSGRSLDNEQFF.

For this clone: Other DNA sequences within the sample encode an identical CDR3. The CDR3, as DNA: TGTGCCAGCAGCGTTGGACCGAACTCCTACGAGCAGTACTTC. Translated, it gives CASSVGPNSYEQYF. The chain recombines TRBV9 with TRBJ2-7; D remains ambiguous. The CDR3 is 14 residues long. The germline gives CDR1 SGDLS, CDR2 YYNGEE. V lost 2 bases, J lost 0 bases, and 9 bases lay in between.

This clone has just one count. This chain connects TRBV6-2 or TRBV6-3 to TRBJ1-1, with TRBD1 as a possible D gene (5 bases). Trimming pared 5 bases from V and 3 bases from J, leaving 13 bases between. Germline assignment: CDR1 MNHEY and CDR2 SVGEGT. This CDR3 has 14 amino acids. The CDR3 region is CASSPGGRDTEAFF. The CDR3 nucleotides are TGTGCCAGCAGTCCCGGGGGGAGGGACACTGAAGCTTTCTTT.

This chain uses TRBV18 with TRBJ1-1; D unclear. CDR1 KGHSH and CDR2 LQKENI come from the germline V gene. This CDR3 has 15 amino acids. V shed 3 bases and J shed 3 bases, with 14 bases lying between them. The CDR3 spells CASSPREGLDTEAFF. CDR3 coding DNA: TGTGCCAGCTCACCGCGGGAGGGTCTGGACACTGAAGCTTTCTTT. The full variable domain, with the rest looked up from reference TRBV18 and TRBJ1-1, is NAGVMQNPRHLVRRRGQEARLRCSPMKGHSHVYWYRQLPEEGLKFMVYLQKENIIDESGMPKERFSAEFPKEGPSILRIQQVVRGDSAAYFCASSPREGLDTEAFFGQGTRLTVV.

The V call is TRBV2, the J call TRBJ1-5; D unresolved. The CDR3 is 13 amino acids. V lost 7 bases to trimming and J lost 6 bases, with 13 bases between them. Germline loops: CDR1 SNHLY, CDR2 FYNNEI. CDR3 amino acids: CASKDGVGQPQHF. CDR3 sequence (DNA): TGTGCCAGCAAGGACGGGGTGGGTCAGCCCCAGCATTTT.

V and J are TRBV7-9 and TRBJ1-1; no definite D call. There are 12 residues in the CDR3. V was shortened by 4 bases and J by 6 bases, with 9 bases between the two germline ends. Germline assignment: CDR1 SEHNR and CDR2 FQNEAQ (reference sequence). CDR3 protein: CASSSSWAEAFF. The DNA of the CDR3 is TGTGCCAGCAGCTCGTCGTGGGCTGAAGCTTTCTTT.

The chain carries TRBV19 and TRBJ2-6; D remains unclear. Germline V lookup: CDR1 LNHDA, CDR2 SQIVND (reference sequence). V dropped 6 bases and J dropped 3 bases, with 9 bases sitting between them. The CDR3 sequence is 14 residues long. In DNA form, the CDR3 reads TGTGCCAGTAGAGCCACGGGTGGGGCCAACGTCCTGACTTTC. Amino acids: CASRATGGANVLTF.

This clone has only one observation. The V gene is TRBV5-1, the J gene TRBJ1-3; D not resolved. The V gene's germline CDR1 is SGHRS and CDR2 YFSETQ. CDR3 length equals 17 residues. Trimming stripped 3 bases from V and 0 bases from J, with 16 bases between. The CDR3 DNA is TGCGCCAGCAGCTACGCTACCAGTCTAAACTCTGGAAACACCATATATTTT. It is translated as CASSYATSLNSGNTIYF.

The CDR3 region has the DNA TGTGCCAGCAGCGTAATGGGCAGATACAATGAGCAGTTCTTC. Amino acids: CASSVMGRYNEQFF. V gene TRBV9 combines with J gene TRBJ2-1; no definite D call. The germline V and J ends were trimmed by 1 base and 4 bases, with 9 bases remaining between them. CDR1 SGDLS and CDR2 YYNGEE come from the germline V gene. CDR3 length: 14 residues. Using reference TRBV9 and TRBJ2-1 for the parts outside the CDR3, the full variable domain is DSGVTQTPKHLITATGQRVTLRCSPRSGDLSVYWYQQSLDQGLQFLIQYYNGEERAKGNILERFSAQQFPDLHSELNLSSLELGDSALYFCASSVMGRYNEQFFGPGTRLTVL.

The CDR3, as DNA: TGTGCCAGCAGTTTGGGCGGGGACTCCTACGAGCAGTACTTC. Protein product: CASSLGGDSYEQYF. The chain has TRBV6-5 and TRBJ2-7, with D possibly TRBD2 on 6 matching bases. CDR1 is MNHEY and CDR2 is SVGAGI in the germline V gene. V lost 4 bases, J lost 0 bases, and 10 bases lay in between. The CDR3 spans 14 residues.

The chain is built from TRBV5-1 and TRBJ1-4, with 7 bases that match TRBD1. CDR1 is SGHRS, CDR2 YFSETQ, per germline. Germline trimming cut 1 base from V and 3 bases from J; bases unmatched to any gene: 3. This CDR3 contains 15 residues. As DNA, the CDR3 is TGCGCCAGCAGCTTGTCACAGGGGTCTAATGAAAAACTGTTTTTT. This gives the protein CASSLSQGSNEKLFF.

This chain links TRBV27 with TRBJ1-1; no clear D. Germline-derived CDR1 and CDR2 are MNHEY and SMNVEV (reference sequence). V was trimmed by 9 bases and J by 5 bases, leaving 7 bases between them. The CDR3 is made up of 10 amino acids. CDR3 region: CARTPTEAFF. CDR3 in DNA: TGTGCCAGGACGCCGACTGAAGCTTTCTTT.

The V call is TRBV6-4, the J call TRBJ2-1, with no clear D. CDR1 and CDR2 (germline): MRHNA, SNTAGT. Trimming stripped 0 bases from V and 2 bases from J, with 11 bases between. CDR3 length: 16 residues. The CDR3: CASSDSPWKAYNEQFF. The CDR3 nucleotides read TGTGCCAGCAGTGACTCTCCATGGAAAGCCTACAATGAGCAGTTCTTC.

This chain uses TRBV11-1 with TRBJ1-2; tentatively, D is TRBD1 (5 bases). CDR3 size: 15 residues. V lost 1 base, J lost 4 bases, and 13 bases lay in between. Germline V gene data show CDR1 as SGHAT and CDR2 as FQDESV (reference sequence). CDR3: CASSLDKGASYGYTF. In nucleotides, the CDR3 is TGTGCCAGCAGCTTAGATAAAGGGGCATCCTATGGCTACACCTTC.

This clone was recorded a few times. This rearrangement joins TRBV19 to TRBJ2-1; no firm D call. Germline V gene data show CDR1 as LNHDA and CDR2 as SQIVND (reference sequence). The CDR3 spans 15 residues. With 0 bases removed from V and 0 bases from J, the gap between germline ends came to 6 bases. The CDR3 sequence is CASSIDSSSYNEQFF. The CDR3 coding sequence is TGTGCCAGTAGTATAGACAGCAGCTCCTACAATGAGCAGTTCTTC.

This clone was recorded only once. The rearrangement uses TRBV9 and TRBJ2-3; a possible D gene is TRBD1 (5 bases). The CDR3 extends over 14 amino acids. Looked up from germline, CDR1 is SGDLS and CDR2 is YYNGEE. V was clipped by 4 bases and J by 0 bases, with 9 bases between them. CDR3 amino acids: CASSPQGSTDTQYF. For the CDR3, the DNA is TGTGCCAGCAGCCCCCAGGGCAGCACAGATACGCAGTATTTT.

The chain combines TRBV28 with TRBJ1-2; the D gene is possibly TRBD1 (5 bases). This CDR3 comprises 15 residues. CDR1 MDHEN and CDR2 SYDVKM come from the germline V gene. V was trimmed by 10 bases and J by 7 bases, leaving 25 bases between them. The CDR3 reads CATFYSYRARGGYTF. Written as DNA, the CDR3 is TGTGCCACCTTTTATAGCTACAGAGCGAGGGGTGGCTACACCTTC.

J is TRBJ1-2 and V is TRBV10-3; D is ambiguous. Trimming shortened V by 3 bases and J by 4 bases, and 9 bases separated the two germline ends. Germline CDR1 is ENHRY and CDR2 is SYGVKD. The CDR3 is 13 residues long. CDR3 amino acids: CAISEETFYGYTF. For the CDR3, the DNA is TGTGCCATCAGTGAAGAGACTTTCTATGGCTACACCTTC.

This chain connects TRBV7-9 to TRBJ1-5; TRBD1 might be the D (5 bases). The CDR3 has 16 amino acids. CDR1 is SEHNR and CDR2 is FQNEAQ in the germline V gene (reference sequence). The ends were cut back, 3 bases at V and 4 bases at J, with 16 bases in the middle. The CDR3 bases are TGTGCCAGCAGCTTCTCTTGGGGGAGGGAAAATCAGCCCCAGCATTTT. Protein: CASSFSWGRENQPQHF.

V gene TRBV28 combines with J gene TRBJ1-2; 8 bases are shared with TRBD1. The CDR3 consists of 15 residues. Trimming removed 4 bases from V and 4 bases from J; junction bases left unmatched: 8. Germline values: CDR1 MDHEN, CDR2 SYDVKM. CDR3 in DNA: TGTGCCAGCAGTTCGCCCGGCGGACAGGGCTATGGCTACACCTTC. This sequence encodes CASSSPGGQGYGYTF.

The V call is TRBV5-4, the J call TRBJ2-1; 11 nucleotides match TRBD2. The CDR3 is made up of 15 amino acids. The ends lost 4 bases at V and 6 bases at J; junction bases unmatched: 6. The germline gives CDR1 SGHNT, CDR2 YYREEE (reference sequence). The CDR3: CASSPGLAASNEQFF. CDR3 nucleotide sequence: TGTGCCAGCAGCCCGGGACTAGCGGCCTCCAATGAGCAGTTCTTC.

The CDR3 DNA is TGTGCCAGCAGCAAAACGGTCCATATTGACGAGCAGTACTTC. Translated, it gives CASSKTVHIDEQYF. The chain links TRBV21-1 to TRBJ2-7; TRBD2 is taken as the D call from the table, unchecked against the DNA. TRBV21-1 is an annotated pseudogene. This CDR3 region has 14 residues.

This chain joins TRBV4-2 and TRBJ2-3; D is undetermined. Germline lookup yields CDR1 LGHNA and CDR2 YNFKEQ. The CDR3 is 13 residues long. The V end was cut by 1 base, the J end by 6 bases, with 8 bases between. The CDR3 protein is CASSQAPYDTQYF. The CDR3 DNA is TGTGCCAGCAGCCAAGCACCCTACGATACGCAGTATTTT.

This clone appeared a few times. This chain joins TRBV5-8 and TRBJ2-7, with unresolved D. The CDR3 is 14 residues long. Trimming took 4 bases from V and 3 from J, leaving 14 bases between them. The germline V gene has CDR1 SGHTS and CDR2 YDEGEE. The chain's CDR3 is CASSLGIAFYEQYF. The CDR3, as DNA: TGTGCCAGCAGCCTTGGGATAGCATTCTACGAGCAGTACTTC.

The chain has TRBV10-3 and TRBJ2-7; D gene ambiguous. Trimming stripped 4 bases from V and 0 bases from J, with 4 bases between. The germline gives CDR1 ENHRY, CDR2 SYGVKD. This CDR3 has 12 residues. The CDR3 loop is CAISASSYEQYF. As DNA, the CDR3 is TGTGCCATCAGTGCCTCCTCCTACGAGCAGTACTTC.

This clone was picked up one time. V is TRBV19 and J is TRBJ1-2; D not resolved. There are 12 residues in the CDR3. Trimming pared 0 bases from V and 4 bases from J, leaving 3 bases between. Per the germline V gene, CDR1 is LNHDA and CDR2 is SQIVND (reference sequence). The CDR3 coding sequence is TGTGCCAGTAGTATAGACAGCTATGGCTACACCTTC. Translation gives CASSIDSYGYTF.